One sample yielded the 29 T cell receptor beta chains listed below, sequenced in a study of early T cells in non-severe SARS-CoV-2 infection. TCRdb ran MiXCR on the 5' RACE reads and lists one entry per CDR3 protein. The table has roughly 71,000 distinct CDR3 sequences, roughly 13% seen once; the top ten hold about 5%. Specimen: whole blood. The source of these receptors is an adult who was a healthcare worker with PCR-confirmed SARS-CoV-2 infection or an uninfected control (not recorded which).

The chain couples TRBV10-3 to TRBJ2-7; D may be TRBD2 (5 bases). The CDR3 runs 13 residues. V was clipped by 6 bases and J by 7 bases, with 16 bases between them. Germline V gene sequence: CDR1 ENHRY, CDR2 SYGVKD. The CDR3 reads CAIRPAEDSEQYF. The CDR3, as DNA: TGTGCCATCAGGCCAGCTGAGGACTCGGAGCAGTACTTC.

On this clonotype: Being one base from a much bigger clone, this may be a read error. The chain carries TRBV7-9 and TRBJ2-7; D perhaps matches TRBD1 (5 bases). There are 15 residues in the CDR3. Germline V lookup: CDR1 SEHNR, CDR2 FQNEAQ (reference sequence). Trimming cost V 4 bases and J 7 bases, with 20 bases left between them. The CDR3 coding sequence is TGTGCCAGCAGCTCCGGGTCAGGGTCCTTAAGGGAGCAGTACTTC. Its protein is CASSSGSGSLREQYF.

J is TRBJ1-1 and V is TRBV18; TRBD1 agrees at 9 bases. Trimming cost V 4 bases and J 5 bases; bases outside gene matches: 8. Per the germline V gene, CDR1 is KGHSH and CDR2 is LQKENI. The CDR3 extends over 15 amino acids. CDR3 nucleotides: TGTGCCAGCTCACTGAAACAGGGGGCTGGGACTGAAGCTTTCTTT. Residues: CASSLKQGAGTEAFF.

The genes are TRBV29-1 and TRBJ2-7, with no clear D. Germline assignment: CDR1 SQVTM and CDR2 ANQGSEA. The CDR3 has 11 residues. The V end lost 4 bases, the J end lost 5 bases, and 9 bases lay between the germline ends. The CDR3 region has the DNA TGCAGCGTTGGAGACACCAACGAGCAGTACTTC. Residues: CSVGDTNEQYF.

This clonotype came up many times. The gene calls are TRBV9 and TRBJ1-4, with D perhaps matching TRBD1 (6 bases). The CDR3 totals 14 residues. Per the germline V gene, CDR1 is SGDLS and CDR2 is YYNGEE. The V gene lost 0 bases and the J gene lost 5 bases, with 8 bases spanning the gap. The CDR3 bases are TGTGCCAGCAGCGTAGGGCAGGGGAATGAAAAACTGTTTTTT. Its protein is CASSVGQGNEKLFF. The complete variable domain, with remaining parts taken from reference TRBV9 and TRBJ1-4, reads DSGVTQTPKHLITATGQRVTLRCSPRSGDLSVYWYQQSLDQGLQFLIQYYNGEERAKGNILERFSAQQFPDLHSELNLSSLELGDSALYFCASSVGQGNEKLFFGSGTQLSVL.

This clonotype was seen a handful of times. The CDR3 reads CASGNTGRSSNEQFF. The CDR3 nucleotides read TGCGCCAGCGGAAATACTGGCAGGTCTAGCAATGAGCAGTTCTTC. This chain links TRBV5-1 with TRBJ2-1; no definite D call. This CDR3 contains 15 residues. Germline CDR1 SGHRS, CDR2 YFSETQ. Trimming stripped 7 bases from V and 6 bases from J, with 20 bases between. The complete variable domain, with remaining parts taken from reference TRBV5-1 and TRBJ2-1, reads KAGVTQTPRYLIKTRGQQVTLSCSPISGHRSVSWYQQTPGQGLQFLFEYFSETQRNKGNFPGRFSGRQFSNSRSEMNVSTLELGDSALYLCASGNTGRSSNEQFFGPGTRLTVL.

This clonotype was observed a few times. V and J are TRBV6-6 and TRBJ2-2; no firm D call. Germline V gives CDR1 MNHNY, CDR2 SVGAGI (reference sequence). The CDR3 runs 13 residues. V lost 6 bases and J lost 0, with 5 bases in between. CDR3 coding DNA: TGTGCCAGCAGCCGGGCGAACACCGGGGAGCTGTTTTTT. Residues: CASSRANTGELFF.

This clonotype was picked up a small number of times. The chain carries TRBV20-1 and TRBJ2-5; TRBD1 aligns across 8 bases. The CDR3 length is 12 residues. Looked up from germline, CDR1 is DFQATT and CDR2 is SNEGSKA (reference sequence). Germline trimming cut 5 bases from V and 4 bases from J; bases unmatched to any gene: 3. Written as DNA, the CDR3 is TGCAGTGCTCGCACAGGGGGAGAGACCCAGTACTTC. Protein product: CSARTGGETQYF.

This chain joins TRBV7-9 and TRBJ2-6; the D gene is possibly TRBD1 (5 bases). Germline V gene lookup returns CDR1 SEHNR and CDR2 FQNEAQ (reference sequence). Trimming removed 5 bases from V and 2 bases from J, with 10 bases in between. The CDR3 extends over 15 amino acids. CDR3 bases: TGTGCCAGCAGCCAGACAGTAGCTGGGGCCAACGTCCTGACTTTC. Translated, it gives CASSQTVAGANVLTF.

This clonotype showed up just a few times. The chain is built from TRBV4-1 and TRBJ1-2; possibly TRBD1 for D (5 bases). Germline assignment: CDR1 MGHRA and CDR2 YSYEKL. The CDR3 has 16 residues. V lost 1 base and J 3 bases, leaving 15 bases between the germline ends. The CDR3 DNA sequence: TGCGCCAGCAGCCAAGTTGGGGGGAGTAAGGACTATGGCTACACCTTC. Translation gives CASSQVGGSKDYGYTF.

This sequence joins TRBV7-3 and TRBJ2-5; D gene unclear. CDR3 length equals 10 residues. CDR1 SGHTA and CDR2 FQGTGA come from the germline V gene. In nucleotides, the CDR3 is TGTGTGAGCAGTCTAGAGACCCAGTACTTC. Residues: CVSSLETQYF. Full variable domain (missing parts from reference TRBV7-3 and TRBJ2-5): GAGVSQTPSNKVTEKGKYVELRCDPISGHTALYWYRQSLGQGPEFLIYFQGTGAADDSGLPNDRFFAVRPEGSVSTLKIQRTERGDSAVYLCVSSLETQYFGPGTRLLVL.

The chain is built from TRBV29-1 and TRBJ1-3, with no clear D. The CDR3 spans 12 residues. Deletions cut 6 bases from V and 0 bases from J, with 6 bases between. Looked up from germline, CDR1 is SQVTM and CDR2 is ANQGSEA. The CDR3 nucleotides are TGCAGCGTAGACCTCTCTGGAAACACCATATATTTT. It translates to CSVDLSGNTIYF.

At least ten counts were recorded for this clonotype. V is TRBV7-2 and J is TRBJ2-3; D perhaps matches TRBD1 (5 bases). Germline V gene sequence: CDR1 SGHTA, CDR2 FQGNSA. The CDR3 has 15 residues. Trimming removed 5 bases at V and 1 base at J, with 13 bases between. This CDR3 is CASSQKQARTDTQYF. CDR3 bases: TGTGCCAGCAGCCAGAAACAGGCCCGCACAGATACGCAGTATTTT.

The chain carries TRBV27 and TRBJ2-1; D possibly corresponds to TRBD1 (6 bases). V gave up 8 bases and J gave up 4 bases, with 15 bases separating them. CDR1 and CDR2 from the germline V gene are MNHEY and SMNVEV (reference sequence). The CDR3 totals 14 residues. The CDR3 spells CASRVAGVYNEQFF. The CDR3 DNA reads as TGTGCCAGCCGCGTGGCAGGGGTTTACAATGAGCAGTTCTTC.

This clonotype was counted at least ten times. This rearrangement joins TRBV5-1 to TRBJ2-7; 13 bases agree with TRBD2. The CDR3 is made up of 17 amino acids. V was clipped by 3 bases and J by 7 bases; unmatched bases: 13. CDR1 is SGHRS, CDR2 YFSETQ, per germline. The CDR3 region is CASSSGLAGAHLREQYF. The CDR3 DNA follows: TGCGCCAGCAGCTCCGGACTAGCGGGGGCCCATCTACGAGAGCAGTACTTC.

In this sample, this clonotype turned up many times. The chain's CDR3 is CASSLDAGLRVKTQYF. The CDR3, as DNA: TGTGCCAGCAGCTTAGATGCGGGGTTAAGGGTAAAGACCCAGTACTTC. The V and J genes are TRBV7-2 and TRBJ2-5, with D possibly matching TRBD2 (6 bases). The V gene's germline CDR1 is SGHTA and CDR2 FQGNSA. With 1 base removed from V and 6 bases from J, the gap between germline ends came to 18 bases. This CDR3 has 16 amino acids.

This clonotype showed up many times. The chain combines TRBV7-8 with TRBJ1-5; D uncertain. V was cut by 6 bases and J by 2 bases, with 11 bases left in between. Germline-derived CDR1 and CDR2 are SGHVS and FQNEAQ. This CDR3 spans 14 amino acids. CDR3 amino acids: CASSQREGNQPQHF. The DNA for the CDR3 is TGTGCCAGCAGTCAGAGGGAGGGCAATCAGCCCCAGCATTTT.

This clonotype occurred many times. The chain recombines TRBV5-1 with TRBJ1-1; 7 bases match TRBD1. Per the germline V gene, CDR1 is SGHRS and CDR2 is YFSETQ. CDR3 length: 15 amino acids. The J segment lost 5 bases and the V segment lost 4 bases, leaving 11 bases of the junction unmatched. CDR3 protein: CASSTRDSGWTEAFF. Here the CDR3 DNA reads TGCGCCAGCAGCACCCGGGACAGCGGATGGACTGAAGCTTTCTTT.

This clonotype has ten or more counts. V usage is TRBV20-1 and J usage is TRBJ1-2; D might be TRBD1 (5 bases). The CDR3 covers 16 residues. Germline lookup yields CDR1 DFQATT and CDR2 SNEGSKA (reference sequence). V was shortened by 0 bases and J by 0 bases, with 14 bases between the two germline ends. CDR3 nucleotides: TGCAGTGCTAGAGATCCCGGGGCTAATTCTAACTATGGCTACACCTTC. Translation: CSARDPGANSNYGYTF.

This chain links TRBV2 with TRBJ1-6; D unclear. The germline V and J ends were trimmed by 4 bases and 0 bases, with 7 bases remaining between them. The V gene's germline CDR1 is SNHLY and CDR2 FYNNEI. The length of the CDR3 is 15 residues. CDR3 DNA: TGTGCCAGCAGTGCGCAGTCCTCCTATAATTCACCCCTCCACTTT. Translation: CASSAQSSYNSPLHF.

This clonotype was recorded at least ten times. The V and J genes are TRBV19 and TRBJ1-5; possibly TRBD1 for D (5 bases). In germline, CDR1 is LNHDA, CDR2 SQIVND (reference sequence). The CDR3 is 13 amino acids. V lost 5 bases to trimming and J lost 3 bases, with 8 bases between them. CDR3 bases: TGTGCCAGTAGTGTCAGGGACAATCAGCCCCAGCATTTT. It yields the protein CASSVRDNQPQHF.

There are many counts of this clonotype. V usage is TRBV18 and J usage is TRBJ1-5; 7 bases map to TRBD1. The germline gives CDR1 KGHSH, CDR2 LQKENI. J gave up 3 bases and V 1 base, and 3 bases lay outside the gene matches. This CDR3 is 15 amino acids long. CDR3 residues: CASSPRDSDNQPQHF. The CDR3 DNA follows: TGTGCCAGCTCACCACGGGACAGCGACAATCAGCCCCAGCATTTT.

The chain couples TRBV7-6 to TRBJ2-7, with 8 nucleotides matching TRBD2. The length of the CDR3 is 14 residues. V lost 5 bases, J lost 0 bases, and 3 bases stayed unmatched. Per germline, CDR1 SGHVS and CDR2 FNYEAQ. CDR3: CASSHGTSSYEQYF. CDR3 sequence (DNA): TGTGCCAGCAGCCACGGGACTAGCTCCTACGAGCAGTACTTC.

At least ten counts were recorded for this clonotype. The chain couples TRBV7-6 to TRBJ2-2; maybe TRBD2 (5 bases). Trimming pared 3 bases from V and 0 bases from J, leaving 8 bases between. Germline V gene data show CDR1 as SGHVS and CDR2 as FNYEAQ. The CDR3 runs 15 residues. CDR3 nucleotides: TGTGCCAGCAGCTTCTGGGAGTCGAACACCGGGGAGCTGTTTTTT. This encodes CASSFWESNTGELFF.

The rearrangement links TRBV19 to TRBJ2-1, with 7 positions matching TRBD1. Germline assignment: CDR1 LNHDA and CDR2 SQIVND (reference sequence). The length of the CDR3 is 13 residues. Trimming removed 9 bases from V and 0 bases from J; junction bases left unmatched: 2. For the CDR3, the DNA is TGTGCCAGCAGACAGGGCTCCTACAATGAGCAGTTCTTC. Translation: CASRQGSYNEQFF.

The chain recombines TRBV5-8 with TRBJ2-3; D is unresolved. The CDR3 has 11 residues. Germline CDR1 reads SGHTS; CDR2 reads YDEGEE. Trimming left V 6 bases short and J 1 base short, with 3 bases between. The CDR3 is CASMGTDTQYF. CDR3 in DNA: TGTGCCAGCATGGGCACAGATACGCAGTATTTT.

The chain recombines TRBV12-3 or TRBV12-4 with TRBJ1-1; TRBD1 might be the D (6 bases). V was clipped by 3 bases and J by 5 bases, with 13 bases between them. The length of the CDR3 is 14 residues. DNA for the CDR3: TGTGCCAGCAGTTTGAATGGGGGGCTGACTGAAGCTTTCTTT. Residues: CASSLNGGLTEAFF.

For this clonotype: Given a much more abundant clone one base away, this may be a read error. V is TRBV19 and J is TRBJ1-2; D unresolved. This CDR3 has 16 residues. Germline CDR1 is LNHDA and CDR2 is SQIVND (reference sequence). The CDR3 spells CPSSITAARKAYGYTF. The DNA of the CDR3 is TGTCCCAGTAGTATTACGGCAGCACGGAAGGCCTATGGCTACACCTTC.

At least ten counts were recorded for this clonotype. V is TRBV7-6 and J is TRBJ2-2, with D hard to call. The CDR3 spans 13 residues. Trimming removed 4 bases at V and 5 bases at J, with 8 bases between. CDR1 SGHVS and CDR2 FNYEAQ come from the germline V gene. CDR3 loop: CASSSYWTGELFF. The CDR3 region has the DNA TGTGCCAGCAGCTCATATTGGACCGGGGAGCTGTTTTTT.